The rows below give T cell receptor beta chains drawn from one sample of a study of Ad26.COV2.S vaccination and SARS-CoV-2 variants. Only in-frame clones appear in the TCRdb table, and some are missing; sequencing was by immunoSEQ multiplex PCR. This sample has some 350,000 clones; roughly 90% occur once, and the top ten carry about 5.4%. Sequencing used peripheral blood, obtained in a trial of Ad26.COV2.S vaccine versus placebo. These receptors were taken from a person aged 18-65 years who received the Ad26.COV2.S COVID-19 vaccine or a placebo. The CDR3 runs from the conserved cysteine through the conserved F or W. D genes are given only for firm matches. Clone sizes are given selectively: once, few, many, or a class where the clone is expanded.

cdr3_aa: CASSHTSGVEDTQYF
cdr3_nt: TGTGCCAGCAGCCATACTAGCGGGGTTGAAGATACGCAGTATTTT
j_call: TRBJ2-3
cdr3_length: 15
v_call: TRBV3-1/TRBV3-2
clone_size: .
d_call: TRBD2

cdr3_aa: CASSPPAGSGEQFF
cdr3_nt: TGTGCCAGCAGCCCTCCCGCAGGGTCTGGTGAGCAGTTCTTC
j_call: TRBJ2-1
cdr3_length: 14
v_call: TRBV7-8
clone_size: few
d_call: .

cdr3_aa: CAWSVADSMNTEAFF
cdr3_nt: TGTGCCTGGAGTGTGGCGGACAGCATGAACACTGAAGCTTTCTTT
j_call: TRBJ1-1
cdr3_length: 15
v_call: TRBV30
clone_size: .
d_call: .

cdr3_aa: CSVRWTGRFRGYGYTF
cdr3_nt: TGCAGCGTCCGATGGACAGGGAGGTTCCGTGGCTATGGCTACACCTTC
j_call: TRBJ1-2
cdr3_length: 16
v_call: TRBV29-1
clone_size: .
d_call: TRBD1

cdr3_aa: CASSSSGSYNEQFF
cdr3_nt: TGTGCCAGCAGTTCTAGCGGTTCCTACAATGAGCAGTTCTTC
j_call: TRBJ2-1
cdr3_length: 14
v_call: TRBV9
clone_size: .
d_call: TRBD2

cdr3_aa: CASSDATDTQYF
cdr3_nt: TGTGCCAGCAGTGACGCCACAGATACGCAGTATTTT
j_call: TRBJ2-3
cdr3_length: 12
v_call: TRBV6-4
clone_size: .
d_call: .

cdr3_aa: CATSRDVEATARETQYF
cdr3_nt: TGTGCCACCAGCAGAGATGTAGAGGCGACGGCCCGGGAGACCCAGTACTTC
j_call: TRBJ2-5
cdr3_length: 17
v_call: TRBV15
clone_size: .
d_call: .

cdr3_aa: CASSYRDTNQPQHF
cdr3_nt: TGTGCCAGTAGTTACCGGGACACCAATCAGCCCCAGCATTTT
j_call: TRBJ1-5
cdr3_length: 14
v_call: TRBV19
clone_size: .
d_call: .

cdr3_aa: CASSLTPVPYNEQFF
cdr3_nt: TGTGCCAGCAGCTTAACCCCGGTCCCCTACAATGAGCAGTTCTTC
j_call: TRBJ2-1
cdr3_length: 15
v_call: TRBV7-3
clone_size: .
d_call: .

cdr3_aa: CASSEISSYNEQFF
cdr3_nt: TGTGCCAGCAGTGAAATAAGCTCCTACAATGAGCAGTTCTTC
j_call: TRBJ2-1
cdr3_length: 14
v_call: TRBV6-1
clone_size: .
d_call: .

cdr3_aa: CASSSLDPAKNIQYF
cdr3_nt: TGTGCCAGCAGCTCCCTGGACCCGGCCAAAAACATTCAGTACTTC
j_call: TRBJ2-4
cdr3_length: 15
v_call: TRBV7-2
clone_size: .
d_call: .

cdr3_aa: CASSLGPNTEAFF
cdr3_nt: TGTGCCAGCAGTTTAGGGCCGAACACTGAAGCTTTCTTT
j_call: TRBJ1-1
cdr3_length: 13
v_call: TRBV12-3/TRBV12-4
clone_size: few
d_call: .

cdr3_aa: CASSQAQGEGYGYTF
cdr3_nt: TGTGCCAGCAGCCAAGCCCAGGGCGAGGGGTATGGCTACACCTTC
j_call: TRBJ1-2
cdr3_length: 15
v_call: TRBV3-1/TRBV3-2
clone_size: .
d_call: .

cdr3_aa: CASSRSGTDTQYF
cdr3_nt: TGTGCCAGCAGCAGGTCCGGCACAGATACGCAGTATTTT
j_call: TRBJ2-3
cdr3_length: 13
v_call: TRBV3-1/TRBV3-2
clone_size: .
d_call: .

cdr3_aa: CASSIGRGYGYTF
cdr3_nt: TGTGCCAGTAGTATTGGACGAGGCTATGGCTACACCTTC
j_call: TRBJ1-2
cdr3_length: 13
v_call: TRBV19
clone_size: once
d_call: .

cdr3_aa: CASSPLGGPEAFF
cdr3_nt: TGTGCCAGCAGCCCCCTGGGGGGCCCTGAAGCTTTCTTT
j_call: TRBJ1-1
cdr3_length: 13
v_call: TRBV3-1/TRBV3-2
clone_size: few
d_call: .

cdr3_aa: CASRDRTGRAFF
cdr3_nt: TGTGCCAGCAGGGATAGGACAGGGCGAGCTTTCTTT
j_call: TRBJ1-1
cdr3_length: 12
v_call: TRBV2
clone_size: once
d_call: TRBD1

cdr3_aa: CASSFGLAGASYEQYF
cdr3_nt: TGTGCCAGCAGCTTCGGACTAGCGGGGGCCTCCTACGAGCAGTACTTC
j_call: TRBJ2-7
cdr3_length: 16
v_call: TRBV6-2/TRBV6-3
clone_size: few
d_call: TRBD2

cdr3_aa: CASTTGTSGGDEQFF
cdr3_nt: TGTGCCAGCACCACGGGGACTAGCGGCGGGGATGAGCAGTTCTTC
j_call: TRBJ2-1
cdr3_length: 15
v_call: TRBV7-3
clone_size: .
d_call: TRBD2

cdr3_aa: CASSPMGGRATEAFF
cdr3_nt: TGTGCCAGCAGCCCAATGGGGGGAAGGGCCACTGAAGCTTTCTTT
j_call: TRBJ1-1
cdr3_length: 15
v_call: TRBV14
clone_size: .
d_call: .

cdr3_aa: CASSLIGQINQPQHF
cdr3_nt: TGTGCCAGCAGCCTAATCGGGCAGATCAATCAGCCCCAGCATTTT
j_call: TRBJ1-5
cdr3_length: 15
v_call: TRBV7-2
clone_size: .
d_call: .

cdr3_aa: CASRQFLSTGELFF
cdr3_nt: TGTGCCAGTAGACAGTTTTTAAGCACCGGGGAGCTGTTTTTT
j_call: TRBJ2-2
cdr3_length: 14
v_call: TRBV18
clone_size: .
d_call: .

cdr3_aa: CASSYHQQETQYF
cdr3_nt: TGTGCCAGCAGTTACCACCAACAAGAGACCCAGTACTTC
j_call: TRBJ2-5
cdr3_length: 13
v_call: TRBV6-6
clone_size: .
d_call: .

cdr3_aa: CASSVEDLAGFLRSTDTQYF
cdr3_nt: TGTGCCAGCAGTGTTGAGGATCTAGCGGGATTTCTTAGGAGCACAGATACGCAGTATTTT
j_call: TRBJ2-3
cdr3_length: 20
v_call: TRBV2
clone_size: .
d_call: TRBD2

cdr3_aa: CASSPLAGGVSEQFF
cdr3_nt: TGTGCCAGCAGCCCGTTAGCGGGAGGGGTGTCAGAGCAGTTCTTC
j_call: TRBJ2-1
cdr3_length: 15
v_call: TRBV7-9
clone_size: .
d_call: TRBD2

cdr3_aa: CASSLGSLSNGYTF
cdr3_nt: TGTGCCAGCAGCCTCGGGTCCCTCAGCAATGGCTACACCTTC
j_call: TRBJ1-2
cdr3_length: 14
v_call: TRBV3-1/TRBV3-2
clone_size: once
d_call: .

cdr3_aa: CASSIQVAGRHEQYF
cdr3_nt: TGTGCCAGTAGTATACAGGTAGCGGGGAGACACGAGCAGTACTTC
j_call: TRBJ2-7
cdr3_length: 15
v_call: TRBV19
clone_size: .
d_call: TRBD2

cdr3_aa: CASSPLIAVEQFF
cdr3_nt: TGTGCCAGCAGTCCCCTAATAGCCGTCGAGCAGTTCTTC
j_call: TRBJ2-1
cdr3_length: 13
v_call: TRBV27
clone_size: .
d_call: .

cdr3_aa: CASRRPGSDYGYTF
cdr3_nt: TGTGCCAGTAGACGGCCGGGATCCGACTATGGCTACACCTTC
j_call: TRBJ1-2
cdr3_length: 14
v_call: TRBV19
clone_size: .
d_call: .

cdr3_aa: CASSYGDGYTGELFF
cdr3_nt: TGTGCCAGCAGTTACGGGGACGGGTACACCGGGGAGCTGTTTTTT
j_call: TRBJ2-2
cdr3_length: 15
v_call: TRBV6-6
clone_size: .
d_call: .

cdr3_aa: CASSLVGGRAYEQFF
cdr3_nt: TGTGCCAGCAGCTTAGTAGGCGGGAGGGCCTACGAGCAGTTCTTC
j_call: TRBJ2-1
cdr3_length: 15
v_call: TRBV7-8
clone_size: .
d_call: TRBD2

cdr3_aa: CASSQDLQGLLQSGNTIYF
cdr3_nt: TGCGCCAGCAGCCAAGATCTGCAGGGTCTCCTTCAATCTGGAAACACCATATATTTT
j_call: TRBJ1-3
cdr3_length: 19
v_call: TRBV4-3
clone_size: once
d_call: .

cdr3_aa: CASSFAGRSPDTQYF
cdr3_nt: TGCGCCAGCAGCTTTGCGGGACGGAGTCCAGATACGCAGTATTTT
j_call: TRBJ2-3
cdr3_length: 15
v_call: TRBV5-1
clone_size: .
d_call: .

cdr3_aa: CASSPPGGIDEQFF
cdr3_nt: TGTGCCAGCAGCCCTCCTGGAGGGATCGATGAGCAGTTCTTC
j_call: TRBJ2-1
cdr3_length: 14
v_call: TRBV27
clone_size: .
d_call: .

cdr3_aa: CASSQVRGNYGYTF
cdr3_nt: TGTGCCAGCAGCCAAGTTCGAGGTAACTATGGCTACACCTTC
j_call: TRBJ1-2
cdr3_length: 14
v_call: TRBV3-1/TRBV3-2
clone_size: .
d_call: .

cdr3_aa: CASSLGRTNTEAFF
cdr3_nt: TGTGCCAGCAGTTTGGGACGGACGAACACTGAAGCTTTCTTT
j_call: TRBJ1-1
cdr3_length: 14
v_call: TRBV28
clone_size: .
d_call: .

cdr3_aa: CASSKGLAGVGTQYF
cdr3_nt: TGTGCCAGCAGCAAGGGACTAGCGGGAGTTGGTACGCAGTATTTT
j_call: TRBJ2-3
cdr3_length: 15
v_call: TRBV27
clone_size: once
d_call: TRBD2

cdr3_aa: CASSLSPARPETQYF
cdr3_nt: TGTGCCAGCAGCCTATCCCCGGCACGGCCAGAGACCCAGTACTTC
j_call: TRBJ2-5
cdr3_length: 15
v_call: TRBV7-9
clone_size: .
d_call: .

cdr3_aa: CASSLGGLWDRPSTDTQYF
cdr3_nt: TGTGCCAGCAGCTTGGGCGGTCTTTGGGACCGGCCTAGCACAGATACGCAGTATTTT
j_call: TRBJ2-3
cdr3_length: 19
v_call: TRBV11-3
clone_size: once
d_call: .